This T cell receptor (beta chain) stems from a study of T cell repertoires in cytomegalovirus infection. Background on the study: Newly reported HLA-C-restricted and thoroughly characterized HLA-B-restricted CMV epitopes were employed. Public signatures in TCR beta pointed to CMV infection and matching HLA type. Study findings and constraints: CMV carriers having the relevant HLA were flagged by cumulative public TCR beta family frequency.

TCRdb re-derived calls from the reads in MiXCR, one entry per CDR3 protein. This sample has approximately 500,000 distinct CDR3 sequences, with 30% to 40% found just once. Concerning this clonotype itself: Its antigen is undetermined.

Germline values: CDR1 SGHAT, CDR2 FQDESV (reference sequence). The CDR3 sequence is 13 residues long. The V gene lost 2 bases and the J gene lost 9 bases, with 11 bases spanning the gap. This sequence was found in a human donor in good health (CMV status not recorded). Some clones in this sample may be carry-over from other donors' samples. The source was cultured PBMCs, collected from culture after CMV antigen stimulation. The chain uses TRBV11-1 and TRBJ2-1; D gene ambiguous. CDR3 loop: CASSLPYYPEQFF. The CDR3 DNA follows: TGTGCCAGCAGCTTACCCTATTACCCTGAGCAGTTCTTC.